The following is a TCR beta chain sequence with its context. Its antigen is undetermined. The sample comes from a study of T cell responses to AZD1222 COVID-19 vaccine. Overall study findings and caveats: The span of vaccine-associated CD4 TCRs extended across spike, with dominance at 160-218 and 743-854. The sample set comprised mostly white British donors with more females, and clonal diversity was possibly underestimated.

Germline CDR1 reads MNHNS; CDR2 reads SASEGT. This CDR3 region has 15 residues. Trimming pared 2 bases from V and 0 bases from J, leaving 7 bases between. Some clones are missing from TCRdb's copy, which holds only in-frame ones; the method was immunoSEQ multiplex PCR. The table shows 120,000 to 150,000 clones, with approximately 90% occurring only once. The V call is TRBV6-1, the J call TRBJ1-4; D not resolved. The sample consisted of peripheral blood, taken 28 days after the second AZD1222 dose. The TCR originated in an adult who received the AZD1222 COVID-19 vaccine. The CDR3 DNA is TGTGCCAGCAGTGAAATGGCCGCAACTAATGAAAAACTGTTTTTT. Translation gives CASSEMAATNEKLFF.